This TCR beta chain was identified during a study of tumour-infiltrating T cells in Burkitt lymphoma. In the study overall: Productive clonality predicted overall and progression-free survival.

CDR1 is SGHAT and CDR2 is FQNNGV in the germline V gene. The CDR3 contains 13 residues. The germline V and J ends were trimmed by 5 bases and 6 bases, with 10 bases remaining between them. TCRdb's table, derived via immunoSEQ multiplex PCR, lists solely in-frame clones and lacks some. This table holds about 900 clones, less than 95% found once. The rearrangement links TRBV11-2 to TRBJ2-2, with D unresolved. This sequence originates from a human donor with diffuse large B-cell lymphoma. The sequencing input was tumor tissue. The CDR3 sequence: CASSLRSPGELFF. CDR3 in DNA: TGTGCCAGCAGCCTACGATCCCCCGGGGAGCTGTTTTTT.